This T cell receptor (beta chain) was documented in a study of STAT5B mutations in CD4+ large granular lymphocyte leukemia. Study-wide results and limits: About 25% of private leukemic clonotypes occurred rarely in other patients' non-leukemic repertoires. Without HLA matching, higher CD4+ than CD8+ T-LGLL clonality could reflect small sample size. Patient CD4-sorted repertoires stayed more clonal than healthy ones after leukemic-clone removal.

Control samples were healthy donors' buffy coats. Here immunoSEQ multiplex PCR was the method, and the copy in TCRdb shows in-frame clones only, minus some. The sample holds about 24,000 clones, less than 80% seen once. CDR1 and CDR2 from the germline V gene are MNHEY and SVGAGI. This CDR3 is built from 14 residues. Between the trimmed V and J ends, which lost 1 base and 0 bases, there was a span of 6 bases. Only a few counts were recorded for this clone. Antigen specificity is unknown. Sequenced material: CD4+ T cells from blood buffy coats. This sequence originates from a human donor in good health. The chain combines TRBV6-5 with TRBJ1-1; no firm D call. This chain's CDR3 is CASSYYSLNTEAFF. The CDR3, as DNA: TGTGCCAGCAGTTACTACAGTTTGAACACTGAAGCTTTCTTT.